The TCR beta chain described here comes from a study of cytotoxic CD8 clonotypes in ibrutinib-treated CLL. Notes on the study in general: Rare overall, public clonotypes shrank or held steady under therapy.

A remark on this clone: Its target is not known.

Using immunoSEQ multiplex PCR, the repertoire was profiled, and TCRdb retains in-frame clones only, with some absent. This table holds more than 200,000 clones, 70% found once. In germline, CDR1 is LNHNV, CDR2 YYDKDF (reference sequence). The CDR3 totals 14 residues. This TCR derives from a human donor with chronic lymphocytic leukemia. Sequencing used PBMCs, obtained after 24 months of ibrutinib treatment. The chain has TRBV15 and TRBJ2-5; D not resolved. The DNA end is a closer match to TRBJ2-7, so the J assignment may be wrong. CDR3: CATSRDAAAYEQYF. CDR3 coding DNA: TGTGCCACCAGCAGAGATGCAGCAGCCTACGAGCAGTACTTC.